The TCR beta chain under discussion was sequenced for a study of sequential checkpoint blockade in melanoma. At the level of the study: Randomization was 1:1 between first-line nivolumab→ipilimumab and ipilimumab→nivolumab. After both sequences, patients received maintenance nivolumab.

The germline V gene encodes CDR1 LGHNA and CDR2 YSLEER. The CDR3 has 13 residues. V shed 1 base and J shed 3 bases, with 6 bases lying between them. This table comes from immunoSEQ multiplex PCR, and its TCRdb copy is limited to in-frame clones, with some not included. This sample has about 12,000 clones, with roughly 72% found just once. The treatment was: randomized to nivolumab then ipilimumab (arm A) or the reverse (arm B). Patients had received no earlier DNA-damaging chemotherapy. Sorted cells were live CD3+CD8+, lacking CD19 and CD56, from PBMCs. The origin of this receptor is a human donor with melanoma. The V call is TRBV4-3, the J call TRBJ1-1; D is unclear. The sample consisted of CD8+ T cells sorted from blood (inferred from file names), taken from a patient given nivolumab and ipilimumab in sequence. CDR3 residues: CASSQAVYTEAFF. CDR3 coding DNA: TGCGCCAGCAGCCAAGCGGTTTACACTGAAGCTTTCTTT.